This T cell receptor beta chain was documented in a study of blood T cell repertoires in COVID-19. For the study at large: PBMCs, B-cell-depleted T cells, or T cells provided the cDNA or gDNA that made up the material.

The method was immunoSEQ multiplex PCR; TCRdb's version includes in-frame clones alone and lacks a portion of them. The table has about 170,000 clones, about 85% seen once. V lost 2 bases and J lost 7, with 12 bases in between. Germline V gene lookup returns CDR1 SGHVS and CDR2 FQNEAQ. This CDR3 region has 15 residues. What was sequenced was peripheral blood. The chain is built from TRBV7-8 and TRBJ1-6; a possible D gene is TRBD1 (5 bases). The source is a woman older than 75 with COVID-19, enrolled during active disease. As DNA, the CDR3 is TGTGCCAGCAGCTTAATGGGCGACAGAAATTCACCCCTCCACTTT. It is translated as CASSLMGDRNSPLHF.